This T cell receptor beta chain came from a study of blood T cell repertoires in COVID-19. Background on the study: The analysed material was cDNA or gDNA that came from T cells, B-cell-depleted T cells, or PBMCs.

Measured with immunoSEQ multiplex PCR; TCRdb has only the in-frame clones, and not every one. The table lists roughly 100,000 clones, around 87% of them singletons. V lost 9 bases, J lost 6 bases, and 12 bases stayed unmatched. The V gene's germline CDR1 is MDHEN and CDR2 SYDVKM. The CDR3 runs to 15 residues. The chain uses TRBV28 and TRBJ2-3; 10 bases are a match to TRBD1. The sequencing sample was made of peripheral blood. This receptor was obtained from a man aged 45-65 years with active or convalescent COVID-19. The CDR3, as DNA: TGTGCCAGTTGGAAGGGGACAGGGGCTTTGGATACGCAGTATTTT. As protein: CASWKGTGALDTQYF.